This T cell receptor beta chain is from a study of blood T cell repertoires in COVID-19. Study-level background: Samples taken during acute and convalescent COVID-19 were collected in the United States, Italy and Spain.

In the original workflow: Amplification with reference gene primers provided the estimates of nucleated cell counts. Clones were sequenced by immunoSEQ multiplex PCR, and TCRdb holds only the in-frame ones, with some missing. That table gives V, J and clone size, and the DNA gave D and trimming. The data show some 95,000 clones, over 60% seen once. In germline, CDR1 is KGHSH, CDR2 LQKENI. The CDR3 sequence is 14 residues long. The V end was cut by 3 bases, the J end by 4 bases, with 12 bases between. The specimen was peripheral blood. The receptor's source is a man in his forties or fifties who had recovered from COVID-19. The genes are TRBV18 and TRBJ1-2; D gene unclear. The CDR3, as DNA: TGTGCCAGCTCACCTAAAGAAAAGCCCTATGGCTACACCTTC. Protein product: CASSPKEKPYGYTF.